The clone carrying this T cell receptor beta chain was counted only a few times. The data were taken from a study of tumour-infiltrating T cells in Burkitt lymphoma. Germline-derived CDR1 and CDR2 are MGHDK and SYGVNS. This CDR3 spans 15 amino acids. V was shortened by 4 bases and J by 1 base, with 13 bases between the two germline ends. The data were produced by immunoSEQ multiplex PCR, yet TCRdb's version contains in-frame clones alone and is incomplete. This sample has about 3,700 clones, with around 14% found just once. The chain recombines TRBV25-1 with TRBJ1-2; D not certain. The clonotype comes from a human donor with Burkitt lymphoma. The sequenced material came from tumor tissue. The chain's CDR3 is CASSASGFNNYGYTF. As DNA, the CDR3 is TGTGCCAGCAGTGCCAGCGGGTTCAATAACTATGGCTACACCTTC.